The rows below give T cell receptor beta chains drawn from one sample of a study of shared clonotypes between healthy human individuals. Assay: immunoSEQ multiplex PCR; the TCRdb copy retains only in-frame clones and omits some. The sample contains approximately 600,000 clones, approximately 95% of which appear only once. The material sequenced was naive CD8+ T cells sorted from blood. These TCRs come from a woman aged 25 to 39 in good health. CDR3s include the opening cysteine and the closing phenylalanine or tryptophan. The D gene is left open where the match is weak. Clone sizes are given selectively: once, few, many, or a class where the clone is expanded.

d_call: TRBD2; v_call: TRBV4-2; j_call: TRBJ2-1; clone_size: NA; cdr3_aa: CASSQDWHRGLAGSKDEQFF; cdr3_nt: TGTGCCAGCAGCCAAGATTGGCATAGGGGACTAGCGGGAAGTAAGGATGAGCAGTTCTTC
d_call: NA; v_call: TRBV7-6; j_call: TRBJ1-4; clone_size: NA; cdr3_aa: CASSLDGGGREKLFF; cdr3_nt: TGTGCCAGCAGCTTAGACGGGGGCGGGAGGGAAAAACTGTTTTTT
d_call: TRBD2; v_call: TRBV11-2; j_call: TRBJ2-1; clone_size: NA; cdr3_aa: CASSPRLAQHYNEQFF; cdr3_nt: TGTGCCAGCAGCCCCCGACTAGCGCAACACTACAATGAGCAGTTCTTC
d_call: NA; v_call: TRBV27; j_call: TRBJ1-3; clone_size: NA; cdr3_aa: CASSRRGNSGNTIYF; cdr3_nt: TGTGCCAGCAGCCGTAGGGGGAACTCTGGAAACACCATATATTTT
d_call: NA; v_call: TRBV6-1; j_call: TRBJ1-2; clone_size: NA; cdr3_aa: CASSAGEINLPSGVAF; cdr3_nt: TGTGCCAGCAGTGCAGGGGAAATAAATCTACCTTCCGGGGTAGCGTTC
d_call: TRBD1; v_call: TRBV28; j_call: TRBJ2-7; clone_size: once; cdr3_aa: CASSRRDRDFSLYEQYF; cdr3_nt: TGTGCCAGCAGCCGTAGGGACAGGGATTTTTCTCTCTACGAGCAGTACTTC
d_call: NA; v_call: TRBV21-1; j_call: TRBJ1-4; clone_size: NA; cdr3_aa: CASSSGAGGINEKLFF; cdr3_nt: TGTGCCAGCAGCTCGGGGGCAGGGGGAATTAATGAAAAACTGTTTTTT
d_call: TRBD1; v_call: TRBV6-1; j_call: TRBJ2-2; clone_size: NA; cdr3_aa: CAQRTGSTGELFF; cdr3_nt: TGTGCCCAACGGACAGGGAGCACCGGGGAGCTGTTTTTT
d_call: NA; v_call: TRBV19; j_call: TRBJ2-1; clone_size: once; cdr3_aa: CASSPGLYNEQFF; cdr3_nt: TGTGCCAGTAGCCCGGGACTTTACAATGAGCAGTTCTTC
d_call: NA; v_call: TRBV5-6; j_call: TRBJ2-2; clone_size: NA; cdr3_aa: CASSLASGELFF; cdr3_nt: TGTGCCAGCAGCCTAGCCTCCGGGGAGCTGTTTTTT
d_call: NA; v_call: TRBV6-5; j_call: TRBJ2-2; clone_size: once; cdr3_aa: CATHHRGGELFF; cdr3_nt: TGTGCCACCCATCACCGGGGGGGGGAGCTGTTTTTT
d_call: TRBD2; v_call: TRBV7-3; j_call: TRBJ2-2; clone_size: NA; cdr3_aa: CASSRPGTSDTGELFF; cdr3_nt: TGTGCCAGCAGTCGCCCCGGGACTAGTGACACCGGGGAGCTGTTTTTT
d_call: TRBD2; v_call: TRBV5-6; j_call: TRBJ2-7; clone_size: NA; cdr3_aa: CASSLLAGVSGYEQYF; cdr3_nt: TGTGCCAGCAGCTTGTTGGCGGGGGTTAGCGGCTACGAGCAGTACTTC
d_call: TRBD1; v_call: TRBV28; j_call: TRBJ2-1; clone_size: NA; cdr3_aa: CASGGQGYNEQFF; cdr3_nt: TGTGCCAGCGGGGGACAGGGCTACAATGAGCAGTTCTTC
d_call: NA; v_call: TRBV2; j_call: TRBJ2-2; clone_size: NA; cdr3_aa: CASTPNTGELFF; cdr3_nt: TGTGCCAGCACTCCTAACACCGGGGAGCTGTTTTTT
d_call: NA; v_call: TRBV28; j_call: TRBJ1-4; clone_size: NA; cdr3_aa: CASSFGEKLFF; cdr3_nt: TGTGCCAGCAGTTTTGGCGAAAAACTGTTTTTT
d_call: NA; v_call: TRBV28; j_call: TRBJ2-7; clone_size: NA; cdr3_aa: CATTPGNRGEQYF; cdr3_nt: TGTGCCACCACCCCGGGAAATAGGGGCGAGCAGTACTTC
d_call: TRBD1; v_call: TRBV11-2; j_call: TRBJ1-1; clone_size: NA; cdr3_aa: CASSWGTGGGSTEAFF; cdr3_nt: TGTGCCAGCAGCTGGGGGACAGGGGGCGGGAGCACTGAAGCTTTCTTT
d_call: NA; v_call: TRBV9; j_call: TRBJ1-1; clone_size: NA; cdr3_aa: CASSVTHTEAFF; cdr3_nt: TGTGCCAGCAGCGTAACGCACACTGAAGCTTTCTTT
d_call: NA; v_call: TRBV13; j_call: TRBJ1-1; clone_size: NA; cdr3_aa: CASSTGPSTEAFF; cdr3_nt: TGTGCCAGCAGCACCGGACCGTCCACTGAAGCTTTCTTT
d_call: TRBD2; v_call: TRBV29-1; j_call: TRBJ2-2; clone_size: NA; cdr3_aa: CSVASGRLGTGELFF; cdr3_nt: TGCAGCGTCGCCAGCGGGAGACTGGGTACCGGGGAGCTGTTTTTT
d_call: TRBD1; v_call: TRBV28; j_call: TRBJ2-7; clone_size: NA; cdr3_aa: CASSPNRDRRAYEQYF; cdr3_nt: TGTGCCAGCAGTCCGAACCGGGACAGGAGGGCCTACGAGCAGTACTTC
d_call: TRBD2; v_call: TRBV7-9; j_call: TRBJ2-1; clone_size: NA; cdr3_aa: CASSLAGGYNEQFF; cdr3_nt: TGTGCCAGCAGCCTAGCGGGAGGGTACAATGAGCAGTTCTTC
d_call: TRBD1; v_call: TRBV28; j_call: TRBJ1-2; clone_size: once; cdr3_aa: CASSSRDSRGFWDGYTF; cdr3_nt: TGTGCCAGCAGTTCCAGGGACAGCCGGGGTTTTTGGGATGGCTACACCTTC
d_call: NA; v_call: TRBV15; j_call: TRBJ2-7; clone_size: NA; cdr3_aa: CATSRDGSETYEQYF; cdr3_nt: TGTGCCACCAGCAGAGACGGGAGCGAGACCTACGAGCAGTACTTC
d_call: NA; v_call: TRBV11-2; j_call: TRBJ1-1; clone_size: NA; cdr3_aa: CASSLSLLGGNTEAFF; cdr3_nt: TGTGCCAGCAGCTTGTCCCTGTTGGGCGGGAACACTGAAGCTTTCTTT
d_call: NA; v_call: TRBV27; j_call: TRBJ1-5; clone_size: NA; cdr3_aa: CASSLMGANQPQHF; cdr3_nt: TGTGCCAGCAGTTTAATGGGGGCAAATCAGCCCCAGCATTTT
d_call: TRBD2; v_call: TRBV10-3; j_call: TRBJ2-2; clone_size: NA; cdr3_aa: CAIKGTTLAGLTGELFF; cdr3_nt: TGTGCCATCAAAGGGACAACTCTAGCGGGCCTCACCGGGGAGCTGTTTTTT
d_call: TRBD1; v_call: TRBV6-6; j_call: TRBJ2-3; clone_size: NA; cdr3_aa: CASSPRQGSTDTQYF; cdr3_nt: TGTGCCAGCAGTCCTAGACAGGGGAGCACAGATACGCAGTATTTT
d_call: NA; v_call: TRBV4-1; j_call: TRBJ1-1; clone_size: NA; cdr3_aa: CASSQDRVDTEAFF; cdr3_nt: TGCGCCAGCAGCCAAGATCGGGTCGACACTGAAGCTTTCTTT
d_call: NA; v_call: TRBV2; j_call: TRBJ2-7; clone_size: NA; cdr3_aa: CASSEMGAGYEQYF; cdr3_nt: TGTGCCAGCAGCGAAATGGGGGCTGGTTACGAGCAGTACTTC
d_call: TRBD1; v_call: TRBV15; j_call: TRBJ2-7; clone_size: NA; cdr3_aa: CATSGDRGLGNEQYF; cdr3_nt: TGTGCCACCAGCGGCGACAGGGGATTGGGGAACGAGCAGTACTTC
d_call: TRBD1; v_call: TRBV28; j_call: TRBJ1-1; clone_size: NA; cdr3_aa: CASSFLWAGGSPEAFF; cdr3_nt: TGTGCCAGCAGTTTCCTATGGGCAGGGGGAAGCCCTGAAGCTTTCTTT
d_call: TRBD2; v_call: TRBV5-1; j_call: TRBJ2-2; clone_size: NA; cdr3_aa: CASSFTGGTNTGELFF; cdr3_nt: TGCGCCAGCAGCTTCACGGGAGGGACGAACACCGGGGAGCTGTTTTTT
d_call: NA; v_call: TRBV25-1; j_call: TRBJ1-1; clone_size: NA; cdr3_aa: CARGDATEAFF; cdr3_nt: TGTGCAAGAGGCGATGCCACTGAAGCTTTCTTT
d_call: NA; v_call: TRBV10-3; j_call: TRBJ2-7; clone_size: NA; cdr3_aa: CAITENLIRPQQYF; cdr3_nt: TGTGCCATCACCGAAAACCTTATTAGGCCGCAGCAGTACTTC
d_call: NA; v_call: TRBV27; j_call: TRBJ2-1; clone_size: NA; cdr3_aa: CASSSRDFNDEQFF; cdr3_nt: TGTGCCAGCAGTTCCCGGGACTTCAATGATGAGCAGTTCTTC